This T cell receptor (beta chain) originates from a study of cytomegalovirus exposure and HLA in healthy donors. Trimming took off 5 bases at V and 3 bases at J, with 16 bases between the two ends. The germline V gene encodes CDR1 SGHDN and CDR2 FVKESK. This CDR3 comprises 15 residues. The PCR employed 60 Vbeta primers together with 13 Jbeta primers. Sequencing was performed with immunoSEQ multiplex PCR; in TCRdb, only in-frame clones are kept and a portion is missing. Here the sample spans about 75,000 clones, 80% to 90% being singletons. This sequence was found in a man in his sixties or seventies in good health and CMV-seropositive. V and J are TRBV14 and TRBJ1-1, with D tentatively TRBD1 (6 bases). The sequenced sample consisted of PBMCs. This CDR3 reads CASSALGGGDTEAFF. CDR3 DNA sequence: TGTGCCAGCAGCGCGCTAGGGGGGGGAGACACTGAAGCTTTCTTT.